The T cell receptor beta chain described here comes from a study of T cell changes during pregnancy in multiple sclerosis. Sequenced by immunoSEQ multiplex PCR; TCRdb stores in-frame clones only, minus some. Counted here are approximately 50,000 clones, 92% occurring once; the ten biggest clones make up around 0.61%. Germline values: CDR1 MNHEY, CDR2 SVGAGI. The CDR3 is 15 amino acids. Trimming cost V 6 bases and J 0 bases, with 14 bases left between them. The clonotype was recovered from a female donor with multiple sclerosis, enrolled in a pregnancy study. This chain joins TRBV6-5 and TRBJ1-2; no clear D gene. Here the sequenced sample was CD4+ T cells from peripheral blood mononuclear cells, taken in the third trimester of pregnancy. CDR3 nucleotides: TGTGCCAGCAGATACGGGCCTACCTCTAACTATGGCTACACCTTC. Its translation is CASRYGPTSNYGYTF.